The entry that follows covers one T cell receptor beta chain sequence. Authors' data handling: Amplification of reference gene primers provided the estimated nucleated cell counts. Produced via immunoSEQ multiplex PCR; TCRdb's table is partial and in-frame only. V, J and clone size are those of that table, while D and trimming were read from the DNA. The sample lists some 97,000 clones; around 85% were seen once. Deletions cut 0 bases from V and 5 bases from J, with 16 bases between. The CDR3 totals 15 residues. Germline CDR1 and CDR2: GTSNPN and SVGIG (reference sequence). The data originate from a study of blood T cell repertoires in COVID-19. The overall study: Donors in the United States, Italy and Spain gave samples during acute or convalescent COVID-19. T cells, B-cell-depleted T cells, or PBMCs provided the cDNA or gDNA that served as material.

The chain is built from TRBV30 and TRBJ2-5; D might be TRBD2 (6 bases). This TCR was sampled from a human donor in a cohort sampled during active COVID-19. The material sequenced was peripheral blood. CDR3 in DNA: TGTGCCTGGAGTGTGCCAGGGAGGTTAAGTGAGACCCAGTACTTC. Its translation: CAWSVPGRLSETQYF. The variable domain in full, with the rest retrieved from reference TRBV30 and TRBJ2-5, is SQTIHQWPATLVQPVGSPLSLECTVEGTSNPNLYWYRQAAGRGLQLLFYSVGIGQISSEVPQNLSASRPQDRQFILSSKKLLLSDSGFYLCAWSVPGRLSETQYFGPGTRLLVL.